This TCR beta chain is drawn from a study of OX40 agonist ivuxolimab in advanced cancers. To note about this clone: Its antigen is unidentified.

Broader study findings: Those patients achieving a partial response at 0.1-3.0 mg/kg showed among the lowest clonal expansion. Dose levels from 0.1 to 3.0 mg/kg saw CD4+ and CD8+ blood T cells expand clonally by week 6.

Systemic immunosuppression or a history of autoimmune disease excluded patients. Some clones are missing from TCRdb's copy, which holds only in-frame ones; the method was immunoSEQ multiplex PCR. The sample lists roughly 79,000 clones, approximately 80% occurring once. The material sequenced was CD4+ or CD8+ T cells sorted from blood, taken in a trial of the OX40 agonist ivuxolimab. This TCR derives from an adult with an advanced solid tumor such as melanoma, head and neck, liver or kidney cancer.

This chain's CDR3 is CASSRISDNEQFF. CDR3 nucleotides: TGTGCCAGCTCACGAATTAGCGACAATGAGCAGTTCTTC. The genes are TRBV18 and TRBJ2-1; a weak D match, TRBD2 (5 bases). Germline-derived CDR1 and CDR2 are KGHSH and LQKENI. V was shortened by 4 bases and J by 5 bases, with 9 bases between the two germline ends. The CDR3 runs 13 residues.